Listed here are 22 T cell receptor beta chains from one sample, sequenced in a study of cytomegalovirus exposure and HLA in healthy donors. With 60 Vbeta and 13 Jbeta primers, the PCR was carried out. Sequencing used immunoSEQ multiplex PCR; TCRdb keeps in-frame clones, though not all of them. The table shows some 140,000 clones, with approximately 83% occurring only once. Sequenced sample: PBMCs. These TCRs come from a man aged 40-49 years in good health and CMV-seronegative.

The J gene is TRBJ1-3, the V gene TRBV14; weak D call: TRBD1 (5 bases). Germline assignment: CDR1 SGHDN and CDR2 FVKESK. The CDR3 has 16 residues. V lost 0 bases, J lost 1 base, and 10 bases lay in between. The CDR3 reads CASSQEYTGSGNTIYF. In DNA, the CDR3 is TGTGCCAGCAGCCAAGAATACACAGGTTCTGGAAACACCATATATTTT.

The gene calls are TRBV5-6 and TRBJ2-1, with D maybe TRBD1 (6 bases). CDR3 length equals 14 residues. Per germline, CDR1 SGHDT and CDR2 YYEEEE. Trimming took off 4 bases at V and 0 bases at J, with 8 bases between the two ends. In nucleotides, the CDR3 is TGTGCCAGCAGCCAACAGGGCTCCTACAATGAGCAGTTCTTC. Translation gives CASSQQGSYNEQFF. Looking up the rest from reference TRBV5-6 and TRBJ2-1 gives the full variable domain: DAGVTQSPTHLIKTRGQQVTLRCSPKSGHDTVSWYQQALGQGPQFIFQYYEEEERQRGNFPDRFSGHQFPNYSSELNVNALLLGDSALYLCASSQQGSYNEQFFGPGTRLTVL.

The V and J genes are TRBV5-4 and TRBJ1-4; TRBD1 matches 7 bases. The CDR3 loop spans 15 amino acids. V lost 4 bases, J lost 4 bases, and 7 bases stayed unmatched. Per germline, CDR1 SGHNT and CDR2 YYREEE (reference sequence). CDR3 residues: CASSGGTAINEKLFF. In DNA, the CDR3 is TGTGCCAGCAGCGGCGGGACAGCCATTAATGAAAAACTGTTTTTT.

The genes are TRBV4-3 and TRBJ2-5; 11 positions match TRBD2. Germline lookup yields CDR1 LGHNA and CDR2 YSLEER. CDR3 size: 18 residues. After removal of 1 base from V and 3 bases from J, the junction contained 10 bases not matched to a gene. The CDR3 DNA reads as TGCGCCAGCAGCCAAGTTTTAGCGGGGGGGCCGTGGGAAGAGACCCAGTACTTC. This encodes CASSQVLAGGPWEETQYF.

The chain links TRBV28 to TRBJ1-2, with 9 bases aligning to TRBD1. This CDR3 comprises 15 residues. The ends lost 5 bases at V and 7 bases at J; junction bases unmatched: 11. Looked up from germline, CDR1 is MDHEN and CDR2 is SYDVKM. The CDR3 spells CASSPGPQGAGGYTF. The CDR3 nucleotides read TGTGCCAGCAGTCCGGGTCCACAGGGGGCTGGTGGCTACACCTTC.

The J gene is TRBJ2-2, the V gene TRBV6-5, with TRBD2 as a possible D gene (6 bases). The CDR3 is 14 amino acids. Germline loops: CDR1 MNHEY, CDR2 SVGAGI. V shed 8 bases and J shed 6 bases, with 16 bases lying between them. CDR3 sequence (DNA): TGTGCCAGCGGACGTGTTGGGGAGGCCGGGGAGCTGTTTTTT. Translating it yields CASGRVGEAGELFF.

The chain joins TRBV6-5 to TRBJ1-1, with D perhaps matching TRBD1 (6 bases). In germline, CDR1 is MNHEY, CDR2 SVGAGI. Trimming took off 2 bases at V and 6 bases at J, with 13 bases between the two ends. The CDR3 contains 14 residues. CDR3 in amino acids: CASSYGQLSPEAFF. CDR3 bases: TGTGCCAGCAGTTACGGACAGCTGAGCCCTGAAGCTTTCTTT.

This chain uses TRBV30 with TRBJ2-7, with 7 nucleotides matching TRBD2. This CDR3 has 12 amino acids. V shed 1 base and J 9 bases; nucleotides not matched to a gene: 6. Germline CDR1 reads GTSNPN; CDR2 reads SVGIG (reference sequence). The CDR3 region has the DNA TGTGCCTGGAGTGAGACGGGCGGGGGGCAGTACTTC. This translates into CAWSETGGGQYF.

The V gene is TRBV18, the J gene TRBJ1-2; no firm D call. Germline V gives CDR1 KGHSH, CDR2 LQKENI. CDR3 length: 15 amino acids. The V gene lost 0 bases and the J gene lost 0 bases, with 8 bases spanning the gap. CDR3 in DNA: TGTGCCAGCTCACCACCTTGGCAAGCTAACTATGGCTACACCTTC. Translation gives CASSPPWQANYGYTF.

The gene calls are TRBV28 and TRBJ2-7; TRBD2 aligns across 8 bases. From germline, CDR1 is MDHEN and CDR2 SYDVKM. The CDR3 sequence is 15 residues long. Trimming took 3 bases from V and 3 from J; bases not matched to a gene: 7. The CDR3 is CASSFALAESYEQYF. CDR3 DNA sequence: TGTGCCAGCAGTTTTGCACTAGCGGAGAGCTACGAGCAGTACTTC.

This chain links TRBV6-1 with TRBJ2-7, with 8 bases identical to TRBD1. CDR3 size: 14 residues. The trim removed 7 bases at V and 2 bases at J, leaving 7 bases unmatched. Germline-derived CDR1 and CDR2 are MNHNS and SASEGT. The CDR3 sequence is CASIFGQGTYEQYF. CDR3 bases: TGTGCCAGCATTTTCGGACAGGGTACCTACGAGCAGTACTTC.

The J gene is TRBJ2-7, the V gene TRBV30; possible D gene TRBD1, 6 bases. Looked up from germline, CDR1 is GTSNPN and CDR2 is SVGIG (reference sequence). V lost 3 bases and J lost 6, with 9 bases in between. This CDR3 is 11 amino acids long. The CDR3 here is CAWSNRVEQYF. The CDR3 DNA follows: TGTGCCTGGAGCAACAGGGTCGAGCAGTACTTC.

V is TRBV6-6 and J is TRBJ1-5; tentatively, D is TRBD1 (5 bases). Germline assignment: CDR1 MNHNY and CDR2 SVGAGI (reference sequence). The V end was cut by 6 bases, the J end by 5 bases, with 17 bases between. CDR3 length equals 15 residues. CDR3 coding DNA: TGTGCCAGCAGCCGCGAATTGGGGGGAGATCAGCCCCAGCATTTT. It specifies CASSRELGGDQPQHF.

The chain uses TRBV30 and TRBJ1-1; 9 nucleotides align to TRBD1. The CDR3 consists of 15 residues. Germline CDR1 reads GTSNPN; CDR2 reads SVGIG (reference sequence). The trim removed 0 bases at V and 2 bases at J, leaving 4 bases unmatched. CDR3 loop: CAWSVRTGDNTEAFF. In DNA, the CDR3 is TGTGCCTGGAGTGTACGGACAGGGGACAACACTGAAGCTTTCTTT.

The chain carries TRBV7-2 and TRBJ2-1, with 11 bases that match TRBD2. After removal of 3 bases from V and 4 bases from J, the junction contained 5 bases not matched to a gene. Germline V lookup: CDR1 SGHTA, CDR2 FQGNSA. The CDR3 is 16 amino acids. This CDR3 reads CASSFRLAGQYNEQFF. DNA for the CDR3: TGTGCCAGCAGCTTTAGACTAGCGGGGCAATACAATGAGCAGTTCTTC.

The CDR3 spells CASSIGGINSPLHF. CDR3 coding DNA: TGTGCCAGTAGTATCGGGGGTATTAATTCACCCCTCCACTTT. The rearrangement links TRBV19 to TRBJ1-6; a possible D gene is TRBD1 (5 bases). This CDR3 has 14 residues. V was trimmed by 3 bases and J by 6 bases, leaving 9 bases between them. The V gene's germline CDR1 is LNHDA and CDR2 SQIVND (reference sequence).

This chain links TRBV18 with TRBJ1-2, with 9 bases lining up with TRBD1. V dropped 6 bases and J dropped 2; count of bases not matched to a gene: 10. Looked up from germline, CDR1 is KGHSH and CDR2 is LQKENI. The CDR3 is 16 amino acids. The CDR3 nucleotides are TGTGCCAGCTCCCCCCCGGGACAGGGAGTGAACTATGGCTACACCTTC. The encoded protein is CASSPPGQGVNYGYTF.

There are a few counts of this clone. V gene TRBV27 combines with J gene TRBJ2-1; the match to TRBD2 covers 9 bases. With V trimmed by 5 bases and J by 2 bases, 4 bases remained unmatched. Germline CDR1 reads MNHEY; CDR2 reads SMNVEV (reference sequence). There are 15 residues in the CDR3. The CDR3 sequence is CASSPGTSPYNEQFF. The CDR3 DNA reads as TGTGCCAGCAGTCCCGGGACTAGCCCCTACAATGAGCAGTTCTTC.

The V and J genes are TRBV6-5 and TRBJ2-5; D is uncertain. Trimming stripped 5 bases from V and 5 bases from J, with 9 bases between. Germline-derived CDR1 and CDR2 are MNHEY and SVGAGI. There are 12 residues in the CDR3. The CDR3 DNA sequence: TGTGCCAGCAGTCGGTCCAGGGAGACCCAGTACTTC. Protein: CASSRSRETQYF.

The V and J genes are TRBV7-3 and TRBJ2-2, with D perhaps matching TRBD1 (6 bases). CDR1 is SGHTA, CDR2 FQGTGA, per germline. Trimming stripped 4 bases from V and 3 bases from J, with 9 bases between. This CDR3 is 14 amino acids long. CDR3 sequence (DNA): TGTGCCAGCAGCTCAGGACAGTACACCGGGGAGCTGTTTTTT. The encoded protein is CASSSGQYTGELFF.

The CDR3 loop reads CAWTGQGTKGTEAFF. As DNA, the CDR3 is TGTGCCTGGACGGGACAGGGAACTAAAGGCACTGAAGCTTTCTTT. This chain connects TRBV30 to TRBJ1-1; 9 nucleotides align to TRBD1. The ends lost 4 bases at V and 4 bases at J; junction bases unmatched: 10. CDR3 size: 15 residues. In germline, CDR1 is GTSNPN, CDR2 SVGIG (reference sequence). Combining the CDR3 with reference TRBV30 and TRBJ1-1 gives the whole variable domain SQTIHQWPATLVQPVGSPLSLECTVEGTSNPNLYWYRQAAGRGLQLLFYSVGIGQISSEVPQNLSASRPQDRQFILSSKKLLLSDSGFYLCAWTGQGTKGTEAFFGQGTRLTVV.

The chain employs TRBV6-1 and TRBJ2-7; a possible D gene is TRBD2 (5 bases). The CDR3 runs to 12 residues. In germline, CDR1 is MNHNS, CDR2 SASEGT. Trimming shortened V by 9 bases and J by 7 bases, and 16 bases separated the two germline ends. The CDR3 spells CASDPGIGEQYF. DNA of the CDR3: TGTGCCAGTGATCCGGGAATAGGTGAGCAGTACTTC.